This T cell receptor (beta chain) comes out of a study of early T cells in non-severe SARS-CoV-2 infection. This clonotype was counted only a few times. Its antigen is unidentified. CDR1 is SGHAT, CDR2 FQNNGV, per germline. V was clipped by 4 bases and J by 7 bases, with 20 bases between them. CDR3 length: 15 residues. TCRdb reanalysed the 5' RACE reads using MiXCR and keeps one entry per CDR3 protein. The table lists roughly 70,000 distinct CDR3 sequences, about 17% of them singletons, with approximately 9% in the top ten. General study points: Anti-spike CD8 responses were favored by VDJdb matching, which missed private and CD4 specificities.

The source of this sequence is an adult who was a healthcare worker with PCR-confirmed SARS-CoV-2 infection or an uninfected control (not recorded which). The sample consisted of whole blood, taken at baseline. The chain recombines TRBV11-2 with TRBJ2-7; D possibly uses TRBD1 or TRBD2 (5 bases each). This CDR3 is CASSSGTGLLWEQYF. CDR3 DNA: TGTGCCAGCAGCTCCGGGACCGGGTTACTCTGGGAGCAGTACTTC. Based on the CDR3 plus reference TRBV11-2 and TRBJ2-7, the full variable domain is EAGVAQSPRYKIIEKRQSVAFWCNPISGHATLYWYQQILGQGPKLLIQFQNNGVVDDSQLPKDRFSAERLKGVDSTLKIQPAKLEDSAVYLCASSSGTGLLWEQYFGPGTRLTVT.